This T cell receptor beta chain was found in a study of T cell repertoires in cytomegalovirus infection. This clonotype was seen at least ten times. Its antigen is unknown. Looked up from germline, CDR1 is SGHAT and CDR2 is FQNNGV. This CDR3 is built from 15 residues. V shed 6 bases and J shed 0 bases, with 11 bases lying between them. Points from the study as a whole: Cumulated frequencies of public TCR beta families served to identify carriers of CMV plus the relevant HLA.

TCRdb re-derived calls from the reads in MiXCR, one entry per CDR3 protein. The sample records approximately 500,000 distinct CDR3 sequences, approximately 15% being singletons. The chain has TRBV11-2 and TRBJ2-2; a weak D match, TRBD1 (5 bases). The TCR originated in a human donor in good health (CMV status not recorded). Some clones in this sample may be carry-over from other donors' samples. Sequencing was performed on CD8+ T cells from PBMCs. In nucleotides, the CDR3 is TGTGCCAGCAGTTCAGGGTTCTCGAACACCGGGGAGCTGTTTTTT. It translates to CASSSGFSNTGELFF.